This T cell receptor (beta chain) emerged from a study of OX40 agonist ivuxolimab in advanced cancers. Study-wide context: Ivuxolimab, which targeted the costimulatory receptor OX40 (CD134), was an agonistic, fully human IgG2 monoclonal antibody. Patients were allowed to have had prior anti-PD-1, anti-PD-L1 or anti-CTLA-4 therapy, and roughly 40% of the dose-escalation patients had previously received checkpoint inhibitors. In the dose-escalation cohort, more than 75% of patients were male, and the mean age was around 60 years, with a range of about 23 to 90. Intravenous ivuxolimab was administered to patients every 2 weeks at six dose levels: 0.01, 0.1, 0.3, 1.5, 3 and 10 mg/kg. Partial responses occurred in three dose-escalation patients, of whom one had hepatocellular carcinoma and two had cutaneous melanoma. The monotherapy dose-escalation portion (N ≈ 57 patients) of the phase I ivuxolimab trial is reported in the paper. Peripheral TCRbeta sequencing aimed to test whether ivuxolimab altered TCR sequence diversity and caused clonal T-cell expansion. Of the roughly 54 patients in dose escalation, about 20 had hepatocellular carcinoma, about 15 had melanoma, 9 had renal cell carcinoma and 9 had head and neck cancer.

There are a few counts of this clone. What this receptor recognizes is not known. The input lacks base qualities; no much larger clone sits a single base away. The CDR3 runs 16 amino acids, cysteine and phenylalanine included. Only the CDR3 region is kept as DNA, spanning 48 bases read in frame from base 1. V sheds 3 bases and J sheds 0 bases, leaving 14 bases between their ends. From the germline V gene, CDR1 is SGDLS and CDR2 is YYNGEE. The research as a whole found: The antigen specificity of the clonally expanded peripheral T cells was not determined. Low levels of normalized T-cell clonal expansion were also seen in some patients who did not respond. At doses from 0.1 to 3.0 mg/kg, clonal expansion was seen in both CD4+ and CD8+ blood T cells between baseline and week 6. In the 0.1-3.0 mg/kg groups, partial responders had among the lowest normalized peripheral clonal expansion, particularly in CD8+ T cells. On average, CD8+ T cells showed more expanded clones than CD4+ T cells after ivuxolimab.

The trial excluded patients who had a history of autoimmune disease or were on systemic immunosuppression. Peripheral blood for TCR sequencing was collected from all dose cohorts at baseline, on cycle 4 day 1, and on cycle 7 day 1. Samples were obtained from an open-label, multicenter, first-in-human phase I dose-escalation trial of ivuxolimab. Adults with locally advanced or metastatic melanoma, renal cell carcinoma, hepatocellular carcinoma or head and neck squamous cell carcinoma were enrolled in the trial. CD4+ and CD8+ T cells were sorted separately from peripheral blood before TCR sequencing. For sequencing of the TCRbeta CDR3 region, genomic DNA was extracted from the sorted cells. The immunoSEQ Assay was used to sequence the TCRbeta CDR3 regions. TCRdb limited this immuneACCESS table to in-frame rearrangements with V and J called. A share of clones is missing; checked studies link under half to unresolved V genes, and the rest is unexplained. The sample data list about 77,000 clones, and about 92% of these were observed just once. The top ten clonotypes cover around 4.8% of the sample.

The sample was CD4+ or CD8+ T cells sorted from blood, taken in a trial of the OX40 agonist ivuxolimab. This TCR was recovered from an adult with an advanced solid tumor such as melanoma, head and neck, liver or kidney cancer. The sequence joins TRBV9 to TRBJ2-3; the D gene is unclear. The nucleotide sequence reads as follows: TGTGCCAGCAGCGCCGAAGGCTACGTGAGCACAGATACGCAGTATTTT. Translation gives CASSAEGYVSTDTQYF.